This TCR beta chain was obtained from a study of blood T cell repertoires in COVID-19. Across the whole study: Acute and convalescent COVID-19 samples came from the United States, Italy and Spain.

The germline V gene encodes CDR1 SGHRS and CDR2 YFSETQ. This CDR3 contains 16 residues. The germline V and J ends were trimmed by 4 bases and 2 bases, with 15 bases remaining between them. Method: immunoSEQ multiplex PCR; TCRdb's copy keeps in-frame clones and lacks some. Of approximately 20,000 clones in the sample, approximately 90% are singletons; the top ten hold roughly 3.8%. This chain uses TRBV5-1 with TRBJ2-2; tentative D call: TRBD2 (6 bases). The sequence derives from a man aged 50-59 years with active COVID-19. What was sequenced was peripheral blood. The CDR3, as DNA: TGCGCCAGCAGCCCTTTCGGGCGGGGCAACACCGGGGAGCTGTTTTTT. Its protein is CASSPFGRGNTGELFF. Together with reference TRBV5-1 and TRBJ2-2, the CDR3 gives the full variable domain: KAGVTQTPRYLIKTRGQQVTLSCSPISGHRSVSWYQQTPGQGLQFLFEYFSETQRNKGNFPGRFSGRQFSNSRSEMNVSTLELGDSALYLCASSPFGRGNTGELFFGEGSRLTVL.